This T cell receptor beta chain was observed in a study of Graves' ophthalmopathy and Graves' hyperthyroidism. Comments on this clonotype: Antigen unknown.

Study findings and constraints: In predicting ophthalmopathy progression, the model reached roughly 69% sensitivity and 72.22% specificity.

Diagnoses were established from clinical symptoms, serum thyroxine, TRAb, thyroid ultrasound and orbital computed tomography. Beta-chain TCR CDR3 regions were amplified from RNA transcripts. HTBI primers were employed in first-round RT-PCR, then a second-round multiplex PCR followed. TCRdb re-derived calls from the multiplex PCR reads in MiXCR, one entry per CDR3 protein. The data contain over a million distinct CDR3 sequences, less than 45% of them seen just once; the ten biggest clones take up 8.5% to 14%. CDR1 and CDR2 from the germline V gene are ENHRY and SYGVKD. Trimming removed 3 bases from V and 5 bases from J, with 8 bases in between. The CDR3 extends over 13 amino acids.

This chain joins TRBV10-3 and TRBJ1-5; no definite D call. The source is an adult man with Graves' hyperthyroidism. Sequencing was carried out using peripheral blood or thyroid tissue (not recorded which). CDR3 sequence reads: CAISDVPHQPQHF. The CDR3 DNA follows: TGTGCCATCAGTGATGTGCCCCATCAGCCCCAGCATTTT.